The sample holds one count of the clone carrying this TCR beta chain. The target antigen is unknown. This sample was taken from a study of T cell responses to AZD1222 COVID-19 vaccine. Whole-study results and caveats: The number of AZD1222 recipients seropositive at baseline was only 6 or 7. Spike-specific TCR breadth and depth rose after two AZD1222 doses.

Profiled with immunoSEQ multiplex PCR; TCRdb holds only in-frame clones, not every one. Here the sample spans 110,000 to 150,000 clones, approximately 89% being singletons. In germline, CDR1 is SNHLY, CDR2 FYNNEI. V lost 5 bases to trimming and J lost 3 bases; unmatched junction nucleotides: 11. This CDR3 has 16 residues. Source: peripheral blood, taken on day 0 of AZD1222 vaccination. The sequence was obtained from an adult in good health. The V gene is TRBV2, the J gene TRBJ1-2; 8 nucleotides line up with TRBD1. The CDR3 DNA reads TGTGCCAGCAGTTCGACAGGCAGGGGGCAAGACTATGGCTACACCTTC. Translated, it gives CASSSTGRGQDYGYTF.